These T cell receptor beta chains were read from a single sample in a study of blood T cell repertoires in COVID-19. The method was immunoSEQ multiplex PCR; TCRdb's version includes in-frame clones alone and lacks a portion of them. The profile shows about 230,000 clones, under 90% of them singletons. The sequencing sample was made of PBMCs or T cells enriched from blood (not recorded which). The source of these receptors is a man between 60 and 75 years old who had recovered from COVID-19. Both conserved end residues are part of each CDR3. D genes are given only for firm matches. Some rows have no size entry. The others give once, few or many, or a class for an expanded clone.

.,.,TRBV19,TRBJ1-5,TGTGCCAGTAGGCTCAGGGATCCCAATCAGCCCCAGCATTTT,CASRLRDPNQPQHF
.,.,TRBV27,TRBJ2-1,TGTGCCAGCAGTTTAGTATCAGGGGTGGACTACAATGAGCAGTTCTTC,CASSLVSGVDYNEQFF
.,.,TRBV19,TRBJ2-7,TGTGCCAGTAGTCGAAAGACATCCTCCTACGAGCAGTACTTC,CASSRKTSSYEQYF
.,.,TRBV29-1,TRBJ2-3,TGCAGCGTCGAGAGGGGGTGGATAGATACGCAGTATTTT,CSVERGWIDTQYF
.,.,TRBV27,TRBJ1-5,TGTGCCAGCAGTGTAATTGGGGCGCCCCAGCATTTT,CASSVIGAPQHF
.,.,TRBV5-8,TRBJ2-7,TGTGCCAGCAGCTTGCGGGGAGTCTCCTACGAGCAGTACTTC,CASSLRGVSYEQYF
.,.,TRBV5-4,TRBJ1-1,TGTGCCAGCAGCGATCCCACGACAGTTATAAACACTGAAGCTTTCTTT,CASSDPTTVINTEAFF
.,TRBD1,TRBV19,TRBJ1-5,TGTGCCAGTAGTATGTATCTGGGGACAGGGGTTCAGCCCCAGCATTTT,CASSMYLGTGVQPQHF
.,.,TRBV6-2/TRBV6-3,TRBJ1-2,TGTGCCAGCAGTCGTCAGGAGGGGTATGGCTACACCTTC,CASSRQEGYGYTF
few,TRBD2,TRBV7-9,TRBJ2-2,TGTGCCAGCAGCCCCCGACTAGCGGGGGGGCCGACCGGGGAGCTGTTTTTT,CASSPRLAGGPTGELFF
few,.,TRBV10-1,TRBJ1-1,TGCGCCAGCAGTGAGTCGGCAGGGGTGGGCACTGAAGCTTTCTTT,CASSESAGVGTEAFF
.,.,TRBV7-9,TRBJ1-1,TGTGCCAGCAGCTTAGGCGGAACAGGGTCTCGGACTGAAGCTTTCTTT,CASSLGGTGSRTEAFF
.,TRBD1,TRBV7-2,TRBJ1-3,TGTGCCAGCAGCTTAGTCGGCAGGGGGCAAAGAAACACCATATATTTT,CASSLVGRGQRNTIYF
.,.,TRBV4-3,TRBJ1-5,TGCGCCAGCAGCCAGGGGTGGGGGGGGCCCCAGCATTTT,CASSQGWGGPQHF
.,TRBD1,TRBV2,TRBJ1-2,TGTGCCAGCATCGCGGACAGGGGGCGCGATGGCTACACCTTC,CASIADRGRDGYTF
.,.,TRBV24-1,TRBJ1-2,TGTGCCACCAGTGATCCCACGGGGGCTAACTATGGCTACACCTTC,CATSDPTGANYGYTF
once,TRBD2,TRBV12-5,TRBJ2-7,TGTGCTAGTGGTTTGGTACTTGGGGGGGGAACCTACGAGCAGTACTTC,CASGLVLGGGTYEQYF
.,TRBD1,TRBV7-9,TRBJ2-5,TGTGCCAGCAGCTTCCGGGACAGGCAAGAGACCCAGTACTTC,CASSFRDRQETQYF
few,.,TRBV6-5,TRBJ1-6,TGTGCCAGCAGAGTTGACCACGACAATAATTCACCCCTCCACTTT,CASRVDHDNNSPLHF
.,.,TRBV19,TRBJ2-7,TGTGCCAGTAGCCGGGACACCTTCTCCTACGAGCAGTACTTC,CASSRDTFSYEQYF
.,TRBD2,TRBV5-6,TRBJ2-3,TGTGCCAGCAGCGTCCTACTTTTCGCGGGGGGGCGCACAGATACGCAGTATTTT,CASSVLLFAGGRTDTQYF
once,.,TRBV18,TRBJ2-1,TGTGCCAGCTCACCACCGACAGCTTACAATGAGCAGTTCTTC,CASSPPTAYNEQFF
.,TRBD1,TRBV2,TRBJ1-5,TGTGCCGGGGGACAGGGTTTCAATCAGCCCCAGCATTTT,CAGGQGFNQPQHF
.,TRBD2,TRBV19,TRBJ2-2,TGTGCCAGTAGTACGTCTAGCGGGGCGGAAACCGGGGAGCTGTTTTTT,CASSTSSGAETGELFF
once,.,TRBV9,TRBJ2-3,TGTGCCAGCAGCGTAGACAGCGGGAGCACAGATACGCAGTATTTT,CASSVDSGSTDTQYF
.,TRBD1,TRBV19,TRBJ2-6,TGTGCCAGCCGGACAGGGGGCCTAGGTGGGGCCAACGTCCTGACTTTC,CASRTGGLGGANVLTF
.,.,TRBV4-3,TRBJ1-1,TGCGCCAGCAGCCAAGAAACAGGGAGTGGGACTGAAGCTTTCTTT,CASSQETGSGTEAFF
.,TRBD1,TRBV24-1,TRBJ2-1,TGTGCCACCAGTCGTACGACAGGGGCCCCAGCCTACAATGAGCAGTTCTTC,CATSRTTGAPAYNEQFF
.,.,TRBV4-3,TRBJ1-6,TGCGCCAGCAGCCAAGGCCAGGTTCCCCTAAGACCCCTCCACTTT,CASSQGQVPLRPLHF
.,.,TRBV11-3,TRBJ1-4,TGTGCCAGCAGCTTAGGGTCAGACACGAGCGGTGCGGTTGAAAAACTGTTTTTT,CASSLGSDTSGAVEKLFF
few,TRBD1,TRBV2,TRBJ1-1,TGTGCCAGCAGTCCTAGGACAGGACGGAACACTGAAGCTTTCTTT,CASSPRTGRNTEAFF
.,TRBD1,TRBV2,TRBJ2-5,TGTGCCGGCACAGGGGCTGGGGAGACCCAGTACTTC,CAGTGAGETQYF
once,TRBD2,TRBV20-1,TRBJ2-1,TGCAGTGCTAGTGTGAGCGGGGGAGACAATGAGCAGTTCTTC,CSASVSGGDNEQFF
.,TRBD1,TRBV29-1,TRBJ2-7,TGCAGCGCCGCCTATCCGGGACAGAGGTCCTACGAGCAGTACTTC,CSAAYPGQRSYEQYF
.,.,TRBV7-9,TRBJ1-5,TGTGCCAGCAGCTTAGCGGGTTCGGGTGGCAATCAGCCCCAGCATTTT,CASSLAGSGGNQPQHF
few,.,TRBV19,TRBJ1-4,TGTGCCAGTAGTATACAGGTTAATGAAAAACTGTTTTTT,CASSIQVNEKLFF
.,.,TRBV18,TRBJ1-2,TGTGCCAGCTCCCCGAGCGCGGAGACCCACTATGGCTACACCTTC,CASSPSAETHYGYTF
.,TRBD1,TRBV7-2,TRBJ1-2,TGTGCCAGCAGCCCAGAGACAGGGTTCTATGGCTACACCTTC,CASSPETGFYGYTF
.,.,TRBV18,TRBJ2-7,TGTGCCAGCTCACCACTCCACGCTAAAGCAGGGTACGAGCAGTACTTC,CASSPLHAKAGYEQYF
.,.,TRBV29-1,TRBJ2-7,TGCAGCGCTGCTATGACAAAGCCCTCCTCCTACGAGCAGTACTTC,CSAAMTKPSSYEQYF
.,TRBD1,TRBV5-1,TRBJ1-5,TGCGCCAGCAGCTTGGGGGACAGCGCTCAGCCCCAGCATTTT,CASSLGDSAQPQHF
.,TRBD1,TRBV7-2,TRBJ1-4,TGTGCCAGCAGCTTGGCCGGGACAGATAATGAAAAACTGTTTTTT,CASSLAGTDNEKLFF
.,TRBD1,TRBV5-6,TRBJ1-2,TGTGCCAGCAGCTTGGGGATGGACAGGGGGAACTATGGCTACACCTTC,CASSLGMDRGNYGYTF
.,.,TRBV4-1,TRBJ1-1,TGCGCCAGCAGCGAGCAGCGGAACACTGAAGCTTTCTTT,CASSEQRNTEAFF
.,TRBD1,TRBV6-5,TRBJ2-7,TGTGCCAGCAGGTCCACAGGGGGCGCGTCCGAGCAGTACTTC,CASRSTGGASEQYF
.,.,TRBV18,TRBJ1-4,TGTGCCAGCTCACCACATGCTTTGGTGGGGCCGTCGAATGAAAAACTGTTTTTT,CASSPHALVGPSNEKLFF